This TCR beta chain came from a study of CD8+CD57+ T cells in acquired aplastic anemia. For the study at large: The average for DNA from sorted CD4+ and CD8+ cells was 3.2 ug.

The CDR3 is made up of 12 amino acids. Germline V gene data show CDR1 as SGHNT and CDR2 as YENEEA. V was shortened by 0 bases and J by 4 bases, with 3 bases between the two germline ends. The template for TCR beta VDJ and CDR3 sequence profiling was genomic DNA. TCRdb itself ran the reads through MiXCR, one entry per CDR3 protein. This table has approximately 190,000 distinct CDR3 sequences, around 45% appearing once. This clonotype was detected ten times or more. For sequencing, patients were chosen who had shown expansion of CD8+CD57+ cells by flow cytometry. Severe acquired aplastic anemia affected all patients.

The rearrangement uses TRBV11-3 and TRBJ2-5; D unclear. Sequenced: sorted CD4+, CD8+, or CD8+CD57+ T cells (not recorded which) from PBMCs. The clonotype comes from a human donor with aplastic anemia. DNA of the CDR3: TGTGCCAGCAGCTTAGATGTAGAGACCCAGTACTTC. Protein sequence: CASSLDVETQYF. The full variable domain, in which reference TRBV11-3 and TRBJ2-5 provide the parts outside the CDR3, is EAGVVQSPRYKIIEKKQPVAFWCNPISGHNTLYWYLQNLGQGPELLIRYENEEAVDDSQLPKDRFSAERLKGVDSTLKIQPAELGDSAVYLCASSLDVETQYFGPGTRLLVL.